The T cell receptor (beta chain) described here comes from a study of T-cell memory formation after mild COVID-19. Across the study: Clusters of TCRs were largely donor specific. Study conclusions and caveats: A subset of responding clones appeared in pre-infection memory, suggesting cross-reactive memory joined.

TCRdb processed the 5' RACE reads anew with MiXCR; each CDR3 protein has one entry. In the table there are around 53,000 distinct CDR3 sequences, 12% of which are singletons. Germline lookup yields CDR1 SGDLS and CDR2 YYNGEE. V gave up 0 bases and J gave up 2 bases, with 7 bases separating them. This CDR3 spans 14 amino acids. As concerns this clonotype: Its antigen is unidentified.

The J gene is TRBJ2-3, the V gene TRBV9; TRBD2 might be the D (5 bases). The source is a man aged 18 to 30 who had mild COVID-19 (a few samples of this study predate the infection). Cell type and time point are not known. Sequencing was performed on PBMCs or a T cell subset sorted from them (not recorded which). The CDR3 is CASSVGENTDTQYF. The CDR3 bases are TGTGCCAGCAGCGTAGGGGAGAACACAGATACGCAGTATTTT.